A selection of T cell receptor beta chains follows, all from one sample in a study of T cells in Graves' hyperthyroidism and ophthalmopathy. Each CDR3 protein gets one entry after TCRdb re-called the multiplex PCR reads with MiXCR. In the table there are approximately 700,000 distinct CDR3 sequences, roughly 45% of which are singletons. The source material was peripheral blood or thyroid tissue (not recorded which). The receptors here all came from an adult man with Graves' disease, either hyperthyroidism or ophthalmopathy (not recorded which). Each CDR3 is given with its conserved first and last residue.

TRBJ2-2 | TRBV4-1 | 17 | CASSQRRTSDGTGELFF
TRBJ1-5 | TRBV6-5 | 16 | CASSYSAPLSNQPQHF
TRBJ1-6 | TRBV15 | 14 | CATSRVPRARPLHF
TRBJ2-2 | TRBV10-3 | 14 | CAISDTAATGELFF
TRBJ1-2 | TRBV10-3 | 13 | CASRGGENYGYTF
TRBJ1-1 | TRBV6-6 | 13 | CASSLGWATEAFF
TRBJ1-1 | TRBV19 | 10 | CASSIGVAFF
TRBJ1-2 | TRBV6-5 | 16 | CASSTGQAPGLYGYTF
TRBJ2-7 | TRBV29-1 | 14 | CSVGLAGRGYEQYF
TRBJ1-5 | TRBV7-8 | 16 | CASSSERGRGVQPQHF
TRBJ1-2 | TRBV7-9 | 12 | CASSLATVGYTF
TRBJ1-2 | TRBV29-1 | 15 | CSVDDYRTAHYGYTF
TRBJ1-2 | TRBV7-9 | 16 | CASSLYPGTVNYGYTF
TRBJ1-2 | TRBV15 | 16 | CATSFDTLLANYGYTF
TRBJ2-7 | TRBV10-3 | 17 | CAISEGTSGGPSYEQYF
TRBJ1-5 | TRBV28 | 18 | CASSLRVAGLEGNQPQHF